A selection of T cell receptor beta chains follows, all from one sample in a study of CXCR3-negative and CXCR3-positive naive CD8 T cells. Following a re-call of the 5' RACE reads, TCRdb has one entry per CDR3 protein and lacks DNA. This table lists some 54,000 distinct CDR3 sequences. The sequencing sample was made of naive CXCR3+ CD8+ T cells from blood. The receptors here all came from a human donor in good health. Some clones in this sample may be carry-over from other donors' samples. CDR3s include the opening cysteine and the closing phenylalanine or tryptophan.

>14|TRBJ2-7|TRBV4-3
CASSQGMHAYEQYF
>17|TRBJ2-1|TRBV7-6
CASSLAHRGMIYNEQFF
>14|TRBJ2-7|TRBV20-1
CSARELAGEDKQYF
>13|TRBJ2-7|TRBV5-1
CASRNPTGSEQYF
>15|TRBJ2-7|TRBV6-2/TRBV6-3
CASSSSAGQGDEQYF
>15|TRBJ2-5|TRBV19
CASSTETGSGETQYF
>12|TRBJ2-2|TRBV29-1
CSAAAGTGDLFF
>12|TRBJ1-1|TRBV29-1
CSVEGHNTEAFF
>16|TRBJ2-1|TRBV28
CASTLPRKGVYNEQFF
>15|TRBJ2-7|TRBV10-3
CAISGGSVSSYEQYF
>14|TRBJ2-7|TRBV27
CASSFSPDGSEQYF
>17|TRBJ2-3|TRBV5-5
CASSRLRTGKSTDTQYF
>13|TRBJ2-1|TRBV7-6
CASSFTGSGEQFF
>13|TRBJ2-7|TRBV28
CASSFGDGYQVYF
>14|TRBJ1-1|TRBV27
CASSLGRQNTEAFF
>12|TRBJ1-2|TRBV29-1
CSVEVSGYGYTF
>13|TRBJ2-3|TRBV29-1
CSVPSPGTDTQYF
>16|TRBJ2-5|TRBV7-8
CASSWKARTEQETQYF
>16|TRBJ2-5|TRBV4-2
CASSQEGWTGEETQYF
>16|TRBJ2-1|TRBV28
CASSLPPGELYNEQFF
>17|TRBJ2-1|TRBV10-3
CAITTDPGQRGGNEQFF
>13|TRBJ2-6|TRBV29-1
CSVMSSGANVLTF
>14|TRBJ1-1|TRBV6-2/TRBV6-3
CASNLMGWRTEAFF
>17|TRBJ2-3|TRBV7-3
CAGSLTGRGGPPDTQYF
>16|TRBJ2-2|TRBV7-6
CASSPPLGENTGELFF
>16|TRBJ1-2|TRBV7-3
CASSDTNRAARYGYTF
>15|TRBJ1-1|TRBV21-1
CASSKKTGNCTEDFF
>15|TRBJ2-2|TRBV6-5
CASSYVTGRTGELFF
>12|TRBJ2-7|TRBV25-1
CASSYASYEQYF